This TCR beta chain was recorded in a study of blood T cell repertoires in COVID-19. How the authors handled the data: Researchers report that nucleated cell counts were estimated from reference gene primer amplification. The protocol was immunoSEQ multiplex PCR, while the TCRdb copy is restricted to in-frame clones and leaves out a portion. V and J calls and clone size are copied from that table; D and trimming were computed from the DNA. This sample has roughly 280,000 clones, with 70% to 90% found just once. From germline, CDR1 is SNHLY and CDR2 FYNNEI. The CDR3 length is 17 residues. J lost 6 bases, V lost 5 bases, and 13 bases had no gene match. Participants were aged about 18 to 95 years, lived in over 20 US areas, and enrolled virtually. Cohorts were determined from participant-reported clinical history.

This receptor was identified in a woman aged 30 to 39 with acute COVID-19. The specimen was PBMCs or T cells enriched from blood (not recorded which). The V and J genes are TRBV2 and TRBJ1-4, with TRBD1 matching 9 bases. The CDR3 sequence is CASSFEGTGRSHEKLFF. For the CDR3, the DNA is TGTGCCAGCAGTTTCGAGGGGACAGGGCGATCGCATGAAAAACTGTTTTTT.